The 22 T cell receptor beta chains listed next were all sequenced from one sample in a study of T cell repertoires in cytomegalovirus infection. TCRdb called the reads again in MiXCR, with one record for every CDR3 protein. The sample includes about 830,000 distinct CDR3 sequences, 30% to 35% of them seen just once. Antigens of these TCRs are unknown. The specimen was cultured CD8+ T cells from PBMCs, collected from culture after CMV antigen stimulation. The receptors shown here come from a human donor in good health (CMV status not recorded). Some clones in this sample may be carry-over from other donors' samples.

This clonotype showed up many times. This rearrangement joins TRBV18 to TRBJ1-2, with TRBD1 as a possible D gene (6 bases). Germline V gene data show CDR1 as KGHSH and CDR2 as LQKENI. CDR3 length equals 15 residues. The V end lost 3 bases, the J end lost 2 bases, and 13 bases lay between the germline ends. The CDR3, as DNA: TGTGCCAGCTCACCTTCCGGGGGCAGCAACTATGGCTACACCTTC. Protein: CASSPSGGSNYGYTF.

The CDR3 DNA follows: TGCAGTGCTAGAGATATCAAGGAGTCCTACGAGCAGTACTTC. Amino acids: CSARDIKESYEQYF. The genes are TRBV20-1 and TRBJ2-7, with D unclear. CDR1 is DFQATT, CDR2 SNEGSKA, per germline (reference sequence). This CDR3 spans 14 amino acids. Trimming took off 0 bases at V and 1 base at J, with 10 bases between the two ends.

This sequence joins TRBV28 and TRBJ1-6, with D possibly TRBD1 on 5 matching bases. Germline-derived CDR1 and CDR2 are MDHEN and SYDVKM. V lost 2 bases, J lost 5 bases, and 16 bases lay in between. The CDR3 is 17 amino acids. The CDR3 sequence is CASSLDPPGSNNSPLHF. CDR3 sequence (DNA): TGTGCCAGCAGTTTAGATCCCCCAGGGTCAAATAATTCACCCCTCCACTTT.

This clonotype was recorded once. The rearrangement uses TRBV10-3 and TRBJ2-7; D is uncertain. Trimming cost V 3 bases and J 4 bases, with 4 bases left between them. CDR1 ENHRY and CDR2 SYGVKD come from the germline V gene. The CDR3 spans 11 residues. CDR3 sequence: CAISDGYEQYV. The CDR3 DNA sequence: TGTGCCATCAGTGACGGTTACGAGCAGTACGTC.

In this sample, this clonotype turned up many times. The CDR3 DNA is TGTGCCAGCAGAACCGGGACAGAGCAGTTCTTC. Residues: CASRTGTEQFF. The chain uses TRBV7-8 and TRBJ2-1, with D tentatively TRBD1 (6 bases). The germline gives CDR1 SGHVS, CDR2 FQNEAQ. V dropped 6 bases and J dropped 10 bases, with 10 bases sitting between them. The CDR3 has 11 amino acids.

The sample holds a few counts of this clonotype. The chain joins TRBV5-6 to TRBJ1-1, with D perhaps matching TRBD1 (5 bases). The CDR3 loop spans 12 amino acids. V was clipped by 5 bases and J by 8 bases, with 13 bases between them. In germline, CDR1 is SGHDT, CDR2 YYEEEE. The CDR3 DNA reads TGTGCCAGCAGTGGACAAAGGAGCGAAGCTTTCTTT. It encodes CASSGQRSEAFF.

This clonotype was found a few times. The chain uses TRBV11-2 and TRBJ1-2, with 9 bases lining up with TRBD1. CDR3 size: 14 residues. V shed 3 bases and J 8 bases; nucleotides not matched to a gene: 7. The V gene's germline CDR1 is SGHAT and CDR2 FQNNGV. The CDR3 coding sequence is TGTGCCAGCAGCTTTACGGACAGGGGCGACGGCTACACCTTC. It translates to CASSFTDRGDGYTF.

This clonotype was recorded a few times. This rearrangement joins TRBV7-9 to TRBJ2-7; the D gene is possibly TRBD2 (6 bases). This CDR3 is 12 amino acids long. CDR1 SEHNR and CDR2 FQNEAQ come from the germline V gene (reference sequence). The V gene lost 5 bases and the J gene lost 1 base, with 6 bases spanning the gap. CDR3 DNA sequence: TGTGCCAGCAGCGGGAGGTCCTACGAGCAGTACTTC. Its protein is CASSGRSYEQYF.

This clonotype was counted between two and nine times. This chain links TRBV7-8 with TRBJ1-4; the D gene is possibly TRBD1 (5 bases). The CDR3 is made up of 16 amino acids. Trimming left V 5 bases short and J 3 bases short, with 16 bases between. From germline, CDR1 is SGHVS and CDR2 FQNEAQ. The DNA of the CDR3 is TGTGCCAGCAGCCCCCCGGGGGGGGGTCCTAATGAAAAACTGTTTTTT. Translation: CASSPPGGGPNEKLFF.

V gene TRBV12-3 or TRBV12-4 combines with J gene TRBJ1-2; D is uncertain. The CDR3 has 12 residues. The V and J ends lost 3 bases and 8 bases respectively, with 10 bases between them. The CDR3 DNA reads as TGTGCCAGCAGTTTCGAGGGCAGCGGCTACACCTTC. Its protein product is CASSFEGSGYTF.

A remark on this clonotype: A much larger clone sits a single nucleotide away, making a read error possible. V gene TRBV7-6 combines with J gene TRBJ1-1, with 7 bases that match TRBD1. The CDR3 length is 16 residues. The germline V gene encodes CDR1 SGHVS and CDR2 FNYEAQ. The CDR3 protein is CASSLRQGSLTTEACF. Here the CDR3 DNA reads TGTGCCAGCAGCCTAAGACAGGGCTCTCTGACCACTGAAGCTTGCTTT. Supplemented by reference TRBV7-6 and TRBJ1-1, the full variable domain reads GAGVSQSPRYKVTKRGQDVALRCDPISGHVSLYWYRQALGQGPEFLTYFNYEAQQDKSGLPNDRFSAERPEGSISTLTIQRTEQRDSAMYRCASSLRQGSLTTEACFGQGTRLTVV.

The chain uses TRBV19 and TRBJ1-1; TRBD1 might be the D (6 bases). Trimming left V 5 bases short and J 3 bases short, with 13 bases between. Germline V CDR1 and CDR2: LNHDA, SQIVND (reference sequence). This CDR3 has 14 amino acids. In DNA, the CDR3 is TGTGCCAGTAGTCCACACAGGGATTACACTGAAGCTTTCTTT. This translates into CASSPHRDYTEAFF.

This clonotype has at least ten counts. This chain uses TRBV7-2 with TRBJ2-7, with TRBD1 matching over 9 bases. Germline trimming cut 8 bases from V and 6 bases from J; bases unmatched to any gene: 5. The CDR3 runs to 12 residues. Germline lookup yields CDR1 SGHTA and CDR2 FQGNSA. This CDR3 is CASGQGLSEQYF. The DNA of the CDR3 is TGTGCCAGCGGACAGGGGTTGAGCGAGCAGTACTTC.

J is TRBJ1-1 and V is TRBV4-3; 9 nucleotides match TRBD1. CDR1 is LGHNA and CDR2 is YSLEER in the germline V gene. The CDR3 covers 16 residues. The ends lost 2 bases at V and 1 base at J; junction bases unmatched: 5. CDR3 amino acids: CASSQLWTGENTEAFF. The CDR3 coding sequence is TGCGCCAGCAGCCAACTATGGACAGGGGAGAACACTGAAGCTTTCTTT.

The gene calls are TRBV11-2 and TRBJ2-5, with D maybe TRBD1 (6 bases). V lost 4 bases and J 5 bases, leaving 14 bases between the germline ends. Looked up from germline, CDR1 is SGHAT and CDR2 is FQNNGV. This CDR3 is built from 14 residues. The CDR3 loop is CASSSYRERETQYF. DNA for the CDR3: TGTGCCAGCAGCTCATACAGGGAACGGGAGACCCAGTACTTC.

In its sample, this clonotype was seen a few times. This chain uses TRBV6-5 with TRBJ2-7; 7 nucleotides agree with TRBD2. The CDR3 has 15 residues. CDR1 and CDR2 (germline): MNHEY, SVGAGI. J lost 7 bases, V lost 4 bases, and 13 bases had no gene match. The CDR3 spells CASSSAGGSWLEQYV. The CDR3, as DNA: TGTGCCAGCAGTTCCGCCGGGGGGTCTTGGCTGGAGCAGTACGTC.

The V gene is TRBV7-9, the J gene TRBJ1-4; perhaps TRBD1 as D (6 bases). Trimming shortened V by 10 bases and J by 5 bases, and 23 bases separated the two germline ends. Germline-derived CDR1 and CDR2 are SEHNR and FQNEAQ (reference sequence). The CDR3 spans 16 residues. This CDR3 is CATKLVGGALNEKLFF. Here the CDR3 DNA reads TGTGCCACCAAATTGGTGGGGGGCGCATTGAATGAAAAACTGTTTTTT.

J is TRBJ1-2 and V is TRBV2; D is uncertain. V was clipped by 2 bases and J by 2 bases, with 24 bases between them. The CDR3 totals 19 residues. The germline CDR1 and CDR2 sequences are SNHLY and FYNNEI. DNA for the CDR3: TGTGCCAGCAGTGAACGGGCAGGCCAGTCTCCCGTCCCGAACTATGGCTACACCTTC. Its protein is CASSERAGQSPVPNYGYTF.

This clonotype occurred many times. The chain employs TRBV29-1 and TRBJ1-1; possibly TRBD1 for D (6 bases). The CDR3 totals 13 residues. Germline V gives CDR1 SQVTM, CDR2 ANQGSEA. Between the trimmed V and J ends, which lost 2 bases and 3 bases, there was a span of 10 bases. CDR3 sequence reads: CSVETGWDTEAFF. The CDR3 DNA reads TGCAGCGTTGAAACAGGGTGGGACACTGAAGCTTTCTTT.

The rearrangement links TRBV7-6 to TRBJ1-2; D gene uncertain. Germline CDR1 reads SGHVS; CDR2 reads FNYEAQ. This CDR3 is 14 amino acids long. Trimming cost V 1 base and J 8 bases, with 14 bases left between them. CDR3 DNA sequence: TGTGCCAGCAGCTTAGAGGGAGGGCTGGCCGGCTACACCTTC. This encodes CASSLEGGLAGYTF.

The chain joins TRBV6-1 to TRBJ1-2; possible D gene TRBD1, 6 bases. Germline CDR1 is MNHNS and CDR2 is SASEGT. V was shortened by 2 bases and J by 2 bases, with 15 bases between the two germline ends. This CDR3 contains 16 residues. The CDR3: CASSERRGTDNYGYTF. The CDR3 DNA is TGTGCCAGCAGTGAAAGGAGGGGGACGGACAACTATGGCTACACCTTC.

CDR3 protein: CATRNEGGTEAFF. For the CDR3, the DNA is TGTGCCACCAGAAACGAGGGAGGCACTGAAGCTTTCTTT. This chain joins TRBV24-1 and TRBJ1-1; D remains ambiguous. V lost 7 bases to trimming and J lost 4 bases, with 12 bases between them. Germline V gene lookup returns CDR1 KGHDR and CDR2 SFDVKD. The CDR3 is 13 amino acids.